One sample yielded the 3 T cell receptor beta chains listed below, sequenced in a study of blood T cell repertoires in COVID-19. Assay: immunoSEQ multiplex PCR; the TCRdb copy retains only in-frame clones and omits some. Of under 200,000 clones in the sample, approximately 90% were seen once. Sequencing used peripheral blood. These receptors came from a man in his fifties or sixties with active or convalescent COVID-19.

This CDR3 reads CASSEAGRGAPGYTF. CDR3 DNA sequence: TGTGCCAGCAGTGAAGCCGGTCGGGGGGCGCCGGGCTACACCTTC. This chain connects TRBV2 to TRBJ1-2; the D gene is possibly TRBD1 (6 bases). The length of the CDR3 is 15 residues. V was pared by 0 bases and J by 8 bases, with 16 bases between. Germline CDR1 SNHLY, CDR2 FYNNEI.

This clone has a single count. J is TRBJ2-2 and V is TRBV19, with D possibly being TRBD2 (6 bases). V dropped 10 bases and J dropped 6 bases, with 15 bases sitting between them. This CDR3 has 13 amino acids. Germline V gene data show CDR1 as LNHDA and CDR2 as SQIVND (reference sequence). The CDR3 bases are TGTGCCACCAAATGGCGGGGCCCCGGGGAGCTGTTTTTT. Protein product: CATKWRGPGELFF.

This chain links TRBV2 with TRBJ1-1; TRBD1 matches 8 bases. Unmatched junction bases numbered 12, after V lost 5 bases and J lost 4 bases. CDR1 is SNHLY and CDR2 is FYNNEI in the germline V gene. This CDR3 region has 16 residues. Here the CDR3 DNA reads TGTGCCAGCAGTCCCCTTCTAGACAGGGGAGGCACTGAAGCTTTCTTT. Its protein product is CASSPLLDRGGTEAFF.